This TCR beta chain was captured in a study of T-cell reconstitution after alpha-beta-depleted transplantation in children. The authors prepared the TCRbeta library with unique molecular identifiers. One entry per CDR3 protein, called by TCRdb with MiXCR from the PCR reads. The sample records 6,500 to 10,000 distinct CDR3 sequences, around 30% being singletons. Overall study findings and caveats: Newly produced T cells mostly accounted for T-cell counts and diversity one year post-transplant. Several hundred expanded graft clones reportedly gave rise to the alpha-beta T cells present about two months after transplant. Diversity of TCRbeta at day 60 was high in some patients, arising from surviving recipient T cells and thymic progenitors.

By sample share, this clonotype is medium-sized. Its specificity is not known. The CDR3 length is 18 residues. CDR1 and CDR2 (germline): KGHDR, SFDVKD. J lost 4 bases, V lost 9 bases, and 18 bases had no gene match. This material consisted of peripheral blood, taken 60 days after TCRalphabeta/CD19-depleted stem cell transplant. V and J are TRBV24-1 and TRBJ2-3; 10 positions match TRBD2. This TCR derives from a boy under two years old who had a stem cell transplant for SCID, so the T cells may come from the graft donor. The CDR3 protein is CATPGSGGAVLFPDTQYF. CDR3 in DNA: TGTGCCACCCCGGGGAGCGGGGGGGCCGTTCTTTTCCCAGATACGCAGTATTTT.